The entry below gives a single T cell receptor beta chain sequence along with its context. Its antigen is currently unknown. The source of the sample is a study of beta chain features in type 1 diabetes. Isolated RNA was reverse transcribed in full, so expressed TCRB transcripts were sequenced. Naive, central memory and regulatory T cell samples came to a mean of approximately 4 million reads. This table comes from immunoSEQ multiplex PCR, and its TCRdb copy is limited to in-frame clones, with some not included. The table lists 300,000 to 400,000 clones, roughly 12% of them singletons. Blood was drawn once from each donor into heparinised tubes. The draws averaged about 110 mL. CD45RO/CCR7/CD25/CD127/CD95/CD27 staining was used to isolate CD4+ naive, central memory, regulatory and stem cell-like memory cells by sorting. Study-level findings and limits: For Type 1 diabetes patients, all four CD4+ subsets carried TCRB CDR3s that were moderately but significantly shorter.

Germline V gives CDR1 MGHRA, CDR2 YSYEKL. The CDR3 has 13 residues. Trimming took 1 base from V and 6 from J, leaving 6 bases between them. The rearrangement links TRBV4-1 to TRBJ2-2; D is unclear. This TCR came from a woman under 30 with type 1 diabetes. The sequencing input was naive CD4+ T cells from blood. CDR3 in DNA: TGCGCCAGCAGCCAAGTACCGGCCGGGGAGCTGTTTTTT. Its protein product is CASSQVPAGELFF.